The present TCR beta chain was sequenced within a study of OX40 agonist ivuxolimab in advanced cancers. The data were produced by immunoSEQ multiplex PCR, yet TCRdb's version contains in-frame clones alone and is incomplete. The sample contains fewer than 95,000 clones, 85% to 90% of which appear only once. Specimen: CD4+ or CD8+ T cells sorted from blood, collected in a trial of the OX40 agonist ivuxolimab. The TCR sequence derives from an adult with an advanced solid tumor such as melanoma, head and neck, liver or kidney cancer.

DNA of the CDR3: TGCAGCGTTGATTTTGGACAGGGAGCCGGGGAGCTGTTTTTT. Amino acid sequence: CSVDFGQGAGELFF. This chain joins TRBV29-1 and TRBJ2-2; 8 bases map to TRBD1. The germline CDR1 and CDR2 sequences are SQVTM and ANQGSEA. The V segment lost 3 bases and the J segment 6 bases; nucleotides outside the gene matches: 6. The CDR3 totals 14 residues.